The rows below give T cell receptor beta chains drawn from one sample of a study of monozygotic twins with inflammatory bowel disease. Each CDR3 protein gets one entry in TCRdb, which reprocessed the 5' RACE reads and gives no DNA. Its clone listing holds a few hundred thousand distinct CDR3 sequences. The sequenced sample was blood. The receptor set was obtained from a human donor with ulcerative colitis or Crohn's disease, or a healthy co-twin of an affected twin (not recorded which). Both conserved end residues are part of each CDR3.

CDR3 protein | J gene | V gene
CASSIGGLAEQFF | TRBJ2-1 | TRBV19
CSARTGTGFTEAFF | TRBJ1-1 | TRBV20-1
CASSIERMETQYF | TRBJ2-5 | TRBV7-7
CASREQGTSVGNEQFF | TRBJ2-1 | TRBV12-3/TRBV12-4
CASSYNLERRDTQYF | TRBJ2-3 | TRBV5-4
CASSQDYGQVDYEQYF | TRBJ2-7 | TRBV3-1
CASSQGKRSNQPQHF | TRBJ1-5 | TRBV4-3
CASSWDRNTEAFF | TRBJ1-1 | TRBV14
CASSLAGFAYGYTF | TRBJ1-2 | TRBV7-8
CSATTGPASYEQYF | TRBJ2-7 | TRBV20-1
CASSEVSSGANVLTF | TRBJ2-6 | TRBV6-1
CASSSRQGSSPLHF | TRBJ1-6 | TRBV27
CASSPTGTSGWDEQFF | TRBJ2-1 | TRBV7-2
CSAPSPNSRGTYEQYF | TRBJ2-7 | TRBV20-1
CANDQGSGNTIYF | TRBJ1-3 | TRBV7-9
CAISVGGYGYTF | TRBJ1-2 | TRBV10-3
CASSYTSTSVDTQYF | TRBJ2-3 | TRBV7-2
CASSYTSGTGPYEQYF | TRBJ2-7 | TRBV7-6
CASSFRQVAGELFF | TRBJ2-2 | TRBV4-3
CASSFKSTGTPYEQYF | TRBJ2-7 | TRBV5-1
CASEGGSRSYNEQFF | TRBJ2-1 | TRBV5-5
CAISGHPGTGLANYGYTF | TRBJ1-2 | TRBV10-3
CSVDQGNREKLFF | TRBJ1-4 | TRBV29-1
CASSPRDGPLDEQFF | TRBJ2-1 | TRBV5-1
CASSLGQSGETQYF | TRBJ2-5 | TRBV5-6
CASNPSPRTATYEQYF | TRBJ2-7 | TRBV5-1
CASSSYRTGIYEQYF | TRBJ2-7 | TRBV4-3
CAISEAGSGGIKETQYF | TRBJ2-5 | TRBV10-3
CSARVETPRQQFF | TRBJ2-1 | TRBV20-1
CASSQDLASGGVYEQYF | TRBJ2-7 | TRBV4-3
CASTEIWDKPNTEAFF | TRBJ1-1 | TRBV6-1
CSARDFAGIHEKLFF | TRBJ1-4 | TRBV20-1
CASSSSGTYSYEQYF | TRBJ2-7 | TRBV7-9
CASSSGSSSYNEQFF | TRBJ2-1 | TRBV7-6
CATSRARGTDTQYF | TRBJ2-3 | TRBV15
CASTLMVAENNEQFF | TRBJ2-1 | TRBV6-1
CASSRGTMGVGFQPQHF | TRBJ1-5 | TRBV28
CASSQDHSGNTIYF | TRBJ1-3 | TRBV7-6
CASYRQGAVGEKLFF | TRBJ1-4 | TRBV2
CASRDSGAGRETQYF | TRBJ2-5 | TRBV12-3/TRBV12-4
CSAIGRDETQYF | TRBJ2-5 | TRBV20-1
CASSLPLGFSGNTIYF | TRBJ1-3 | TRBV28
CASSTGGGGEQYF | TRBJ2-7 | TRBV5-1